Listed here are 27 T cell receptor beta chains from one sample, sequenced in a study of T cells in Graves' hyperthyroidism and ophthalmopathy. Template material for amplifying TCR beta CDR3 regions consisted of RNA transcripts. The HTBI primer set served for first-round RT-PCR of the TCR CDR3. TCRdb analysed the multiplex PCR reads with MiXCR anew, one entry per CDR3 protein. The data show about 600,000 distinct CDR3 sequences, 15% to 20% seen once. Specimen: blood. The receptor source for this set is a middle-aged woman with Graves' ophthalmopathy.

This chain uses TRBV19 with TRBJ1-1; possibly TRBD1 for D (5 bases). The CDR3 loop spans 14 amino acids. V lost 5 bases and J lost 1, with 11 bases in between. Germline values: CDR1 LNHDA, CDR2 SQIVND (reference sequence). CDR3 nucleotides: TGTGCCAGTAGTGGGGGACTAAGGAACACTGAAGCTTTCTTT. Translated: CASSGGLRNTEAFF. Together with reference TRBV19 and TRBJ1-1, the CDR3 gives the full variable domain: DGGITQSPKYLFRKEGQNVTLSCEQNLNHDAMYWYRQDPGQGLRLIYYSQIVNDFQKGDIAEGYSVSREKKESFPLTVTSAQKNPTAFYLCASSGGLRNTEAFFGQGTRLTVV.

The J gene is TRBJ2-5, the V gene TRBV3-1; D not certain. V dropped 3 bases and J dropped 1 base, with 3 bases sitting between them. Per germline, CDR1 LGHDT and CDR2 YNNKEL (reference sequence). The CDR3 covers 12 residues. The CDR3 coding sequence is TGTGCCAGCAGCCAGATCCAAGAGACCCAGTACTTC. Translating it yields CASSQIQETQYF.

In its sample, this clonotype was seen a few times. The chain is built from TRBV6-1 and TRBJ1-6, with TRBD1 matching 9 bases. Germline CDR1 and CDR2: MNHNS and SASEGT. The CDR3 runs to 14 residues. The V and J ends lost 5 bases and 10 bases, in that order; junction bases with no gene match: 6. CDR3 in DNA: TGTGCCAGCAGTCCAGGGACAGGGAAATCACCCCTCCACTTT. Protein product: CASSPGTGKSPLHF.

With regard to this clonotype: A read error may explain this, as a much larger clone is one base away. The CDR3 spells CAGRAVPIDTQYF. Here the CDR3 DNA reads TGTGCCGGGCGGGCAGTCCCCATAGATACGCAGTATTTT. J is TRBJ2-3 and V is TRBV2; the D gene is possibly TRBD2 (5 bases). Germline V gene lookup returns CDR1 SNHLY and CDR2 FYNNEI. This CDR3 has 13 amino acids. Trimming took off 11 bases at V and 5 bases at J, with 17 bases between the two ends.

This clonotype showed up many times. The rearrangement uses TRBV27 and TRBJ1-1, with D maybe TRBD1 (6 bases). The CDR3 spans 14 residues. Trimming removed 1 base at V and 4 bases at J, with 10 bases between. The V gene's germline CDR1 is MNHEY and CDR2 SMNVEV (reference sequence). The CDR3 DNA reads TGTGCCAGCAGTTTATTGGGGGGCGGCACTGAAGCTTTCTTT. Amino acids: CASSLLGGGTEAFF.

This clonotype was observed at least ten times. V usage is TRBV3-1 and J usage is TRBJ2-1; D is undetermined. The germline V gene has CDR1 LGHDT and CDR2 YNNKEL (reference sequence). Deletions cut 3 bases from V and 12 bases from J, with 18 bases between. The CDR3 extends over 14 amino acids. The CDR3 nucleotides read TGTGCCAGCAGCCACCCTACTCTGACTTGGAGGCAGTTCTTC. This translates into CASSHPTLTWRQFF.

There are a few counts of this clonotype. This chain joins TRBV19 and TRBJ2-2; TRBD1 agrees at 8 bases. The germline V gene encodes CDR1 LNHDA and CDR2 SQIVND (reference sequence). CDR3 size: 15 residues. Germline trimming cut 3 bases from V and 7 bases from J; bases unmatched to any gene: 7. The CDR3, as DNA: TGTGCCAGTAGTATTGGGAGACAGGGGAACGGGGAGCTGTTTTTT. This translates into CASSIGRQGNGELFF. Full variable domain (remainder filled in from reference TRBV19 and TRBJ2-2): DGGITQSPKYLFRKEGQNVTLSCEQNLNHDAMYWYRQDPGQGLRLIYYSQIVNDFQKGDIAEGYSVSREKKESFPLTVTSAQKNPTAFYLCASSIGRQGNGELFFGEGSRLTVL.

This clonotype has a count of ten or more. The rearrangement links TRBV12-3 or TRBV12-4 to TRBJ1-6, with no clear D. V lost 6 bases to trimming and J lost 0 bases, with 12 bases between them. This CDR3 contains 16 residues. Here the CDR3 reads CASSSLLSSYNSPLHF. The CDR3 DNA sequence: TGTGCCAGCAGCTCCCTCCTGAGCTCCTATAATTCACCCCTCCACTTT.

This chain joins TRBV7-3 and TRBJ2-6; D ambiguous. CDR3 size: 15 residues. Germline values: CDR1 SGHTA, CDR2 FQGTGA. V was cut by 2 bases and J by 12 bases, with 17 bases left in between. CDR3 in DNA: TGTGCCAGCAGCTTACATGAAGGAGATGAGAGCGTCCTGACTTTC. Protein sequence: CASSLHEGDESVLTF.

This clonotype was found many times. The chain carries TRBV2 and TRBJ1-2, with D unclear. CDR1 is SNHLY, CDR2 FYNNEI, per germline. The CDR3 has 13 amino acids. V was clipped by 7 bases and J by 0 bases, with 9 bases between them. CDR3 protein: CASIAGSNYGYTF. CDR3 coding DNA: TGTGCCAGCATAGCTGGGTCTAACTATGGCTACACCTTC.

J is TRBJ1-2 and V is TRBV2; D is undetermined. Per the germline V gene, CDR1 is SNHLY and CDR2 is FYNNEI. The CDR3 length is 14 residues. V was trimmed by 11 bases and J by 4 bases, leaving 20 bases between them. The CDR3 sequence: CASKINDGRYGYTF. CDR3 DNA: TGTGCCTCCAAAATAAACGACGGGCGCTATGGCTACACCTTC.

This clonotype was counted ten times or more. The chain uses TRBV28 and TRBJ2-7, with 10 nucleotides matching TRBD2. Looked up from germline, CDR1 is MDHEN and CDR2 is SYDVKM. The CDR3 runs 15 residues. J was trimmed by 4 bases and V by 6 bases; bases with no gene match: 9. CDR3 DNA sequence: TGTGCCAGCAGCCCACGGGGACTAGCGAGGTACGAGCAGTACTTC. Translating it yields CASSPRGLARYEQYF.

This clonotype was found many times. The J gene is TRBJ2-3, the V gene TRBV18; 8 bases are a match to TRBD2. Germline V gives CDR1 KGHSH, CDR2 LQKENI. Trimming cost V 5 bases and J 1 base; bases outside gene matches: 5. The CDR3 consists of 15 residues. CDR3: CASSTELAGTDTQYF. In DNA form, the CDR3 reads TGTGCCAGCTCAACCGAACTAGCGGGCACAGATACGCAGTATTTT.

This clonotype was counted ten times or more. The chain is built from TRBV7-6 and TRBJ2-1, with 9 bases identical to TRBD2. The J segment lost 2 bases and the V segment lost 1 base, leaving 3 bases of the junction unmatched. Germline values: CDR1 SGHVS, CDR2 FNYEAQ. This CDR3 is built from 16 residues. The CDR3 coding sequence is TGTGCCAGCAGCTTAGGCCTAGCGGGAACCTACAATGAGCAGTTCTTC. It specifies CASSLGLAGTYNEQFF.

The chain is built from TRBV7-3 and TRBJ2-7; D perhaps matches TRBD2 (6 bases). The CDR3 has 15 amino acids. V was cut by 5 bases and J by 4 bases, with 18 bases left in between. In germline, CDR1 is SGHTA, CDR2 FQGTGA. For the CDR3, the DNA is TGTGCCAGCAGCCAGCAGGAGGGGCCACTTTACGAGCAGTACTTC. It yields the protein CASSQQEGPLYEQYF.

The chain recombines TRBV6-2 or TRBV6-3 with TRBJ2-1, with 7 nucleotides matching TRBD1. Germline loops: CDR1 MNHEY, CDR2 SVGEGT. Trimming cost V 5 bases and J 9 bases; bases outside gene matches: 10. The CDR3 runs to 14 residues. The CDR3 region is CASSQGQLDGEQFF. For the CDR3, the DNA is TGTGCCAGCAGTCAGGGACAGCTAGACGGTGAGCAGTTCTTC.

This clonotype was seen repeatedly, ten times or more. In nucleotides, the CDR3 is TGTGCCTGTAGACAGGGGTGGCGAAACATTCAGTACTTC. It encodes CACRQGWRNIQYF. V and J are TRBV30 and TRBJ2-4, with 8 bases matching TRBD1. The CDR3 totals 13 residues. V shed 6 bases, J shed 6 bases, and the junction held 7 bases outside the gene matches. Per germline, CDR1 GTSNPN and CDR2 SVGIG (reference sequence).

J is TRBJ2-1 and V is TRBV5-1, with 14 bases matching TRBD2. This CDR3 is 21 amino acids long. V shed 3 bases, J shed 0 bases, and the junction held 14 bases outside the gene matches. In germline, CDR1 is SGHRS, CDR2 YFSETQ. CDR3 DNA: TGCGCCAGCAGCTCGGGAGGGGCTAGGACTAGCGGGGGGCGCTCCTACAATGAGCAGTTCTTC. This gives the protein CASSSGGARTSGGRSYNEQFF.

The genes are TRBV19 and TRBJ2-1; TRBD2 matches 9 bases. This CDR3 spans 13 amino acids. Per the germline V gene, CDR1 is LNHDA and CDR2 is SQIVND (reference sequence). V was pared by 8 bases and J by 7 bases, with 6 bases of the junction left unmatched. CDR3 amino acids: CASRLAGLNEQFF. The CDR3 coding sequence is TGTGCCAGTCGGCTAGCGGGGTTGAATGAGCAGTTCTTC. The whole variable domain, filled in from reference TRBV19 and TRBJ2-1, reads DGGITQSPKYLFRKEGQNVTLSCEQNLNHDAMYWYRQDPGQGLRLIYYSQIVNDFQKGDIAEGYSVSREKKESFPLTVTSAQKNPTAFYLCASRLAGLNEQFFGPGTRLTVL.

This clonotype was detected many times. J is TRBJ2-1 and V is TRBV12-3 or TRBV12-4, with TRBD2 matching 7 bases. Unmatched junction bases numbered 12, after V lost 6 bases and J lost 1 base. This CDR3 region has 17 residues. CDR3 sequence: CASSPPRASGSYNEQFF. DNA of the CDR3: TGTGCCAGCAGCCCTCCCCGGGCTAGCGGTTCCTACAATGAGCAGTTCTTC.

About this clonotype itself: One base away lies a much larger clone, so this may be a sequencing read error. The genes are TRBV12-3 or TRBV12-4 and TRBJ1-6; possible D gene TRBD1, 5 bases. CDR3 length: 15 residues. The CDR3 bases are TGTGCCGGCAGTCGCGACAGAGCATATAATTCACCCCTCCACTTT. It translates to CAGSRDRAYNSPLHF.

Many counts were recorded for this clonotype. For the CDR3, the DNA is TGTGCCAGCAGTTTATTACCCGTGTACGGGCGTGGGGCTGAAGCTTTCTTT. Protein product: CASSLLPVYGRGAEAFF. The chain couples TRBV27 to TRBJ1-1; D gene ambiguous. The germline V gene encodes CDR1 MNHEY and CDR2 SMNVEV (reference sequence). The V and J ends lost 1 base and 6 bases respectively, with 21 bases between them. The CDR3 is made up of 17 amino acids.

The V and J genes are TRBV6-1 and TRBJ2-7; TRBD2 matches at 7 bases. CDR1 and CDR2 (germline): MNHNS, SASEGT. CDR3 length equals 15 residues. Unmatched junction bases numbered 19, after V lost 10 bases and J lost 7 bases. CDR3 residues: CAIRGVASGMREQYF. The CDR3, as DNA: TGTGCCATCCGGGGGGTCGCATCGGGCATGAGGGAGCAGTACTTC.

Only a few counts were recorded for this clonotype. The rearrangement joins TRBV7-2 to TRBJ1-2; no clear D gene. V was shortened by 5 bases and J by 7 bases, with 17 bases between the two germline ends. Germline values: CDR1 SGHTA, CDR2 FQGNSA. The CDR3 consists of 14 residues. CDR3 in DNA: TGTGCCAGCAGCCCAAGCAATCGGTATTTTGGCTACACCTTC. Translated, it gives CASSPSNRYFGYTF.

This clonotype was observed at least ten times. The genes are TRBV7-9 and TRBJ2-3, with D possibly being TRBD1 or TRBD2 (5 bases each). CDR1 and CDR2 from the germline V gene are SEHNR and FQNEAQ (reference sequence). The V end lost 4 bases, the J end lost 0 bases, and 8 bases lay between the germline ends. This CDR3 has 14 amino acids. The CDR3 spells CASSSEGSTDTQYF. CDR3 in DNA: TGTGCCAGCAGCTCTGAGGGGAGCACAGATACGCAGTATTTT.

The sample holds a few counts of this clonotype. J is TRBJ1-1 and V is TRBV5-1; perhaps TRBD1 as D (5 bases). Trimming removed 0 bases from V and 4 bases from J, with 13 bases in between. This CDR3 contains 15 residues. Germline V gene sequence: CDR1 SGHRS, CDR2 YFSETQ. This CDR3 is CASSLVPGSTTEAFF. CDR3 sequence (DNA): TGCGCCAGCAGCTTGGTGCCAGGGTCGACCACTGAAGCTTTCTTT. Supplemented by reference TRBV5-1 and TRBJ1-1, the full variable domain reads KAGVTQTPRYLIKTRGQQVTLSCSPISGHRSVSWYQQTPGQGLQFLFEYFSETQRNKGNFPGRFSGRQFSNSRSEMNVSTLELGDSALYLCASSLVPGSTTEAFFGQGTRLTVV.

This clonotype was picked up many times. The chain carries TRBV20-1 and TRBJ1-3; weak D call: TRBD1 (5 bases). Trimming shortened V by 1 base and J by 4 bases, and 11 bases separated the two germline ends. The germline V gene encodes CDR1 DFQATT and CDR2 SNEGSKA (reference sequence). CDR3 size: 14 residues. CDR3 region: CSARVGGIGNTIYF. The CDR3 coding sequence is TGCAGTGCTAGAGTTGGGGGGATCGGAAACACCATATATTTT.